This record covers a single T cell receptor (beta chain). This entry comes from a study of T cell changes during pregnancy in multiple sclerosis. Between the trimmed V and J ends, which lost 8 bases and 2 bases, there was a span of 17 bases. Germline V lookup: CDR1 WSHSY, CDR2 SAAADI. This CDR3 has 15 amino acids. Clones were read by immunoSEQ multiplex PCR, and TCRdb kept only the in-frame ones, dropping some. The sample records about 22,000 clones, 90% to 95% being singletons. The receptor was derived from a female donor with multiple sclerosis, enrolled in a pregnancy study. The material sequenced was CD8+ T cells from peripheral blood mononuclear cells, taken in the third trimester of pregnancy. V and J are TRBV10-2 and TRBJ2-3, with D tentatively TRBD1 (6 bases). The CDR3 here is CASLPEGVFTDTQYF. Here the CDR3 DNA reads TGCGCCAGCCTACCCGAGGGGGTTTTCACAGATACGCAGTATTTT.